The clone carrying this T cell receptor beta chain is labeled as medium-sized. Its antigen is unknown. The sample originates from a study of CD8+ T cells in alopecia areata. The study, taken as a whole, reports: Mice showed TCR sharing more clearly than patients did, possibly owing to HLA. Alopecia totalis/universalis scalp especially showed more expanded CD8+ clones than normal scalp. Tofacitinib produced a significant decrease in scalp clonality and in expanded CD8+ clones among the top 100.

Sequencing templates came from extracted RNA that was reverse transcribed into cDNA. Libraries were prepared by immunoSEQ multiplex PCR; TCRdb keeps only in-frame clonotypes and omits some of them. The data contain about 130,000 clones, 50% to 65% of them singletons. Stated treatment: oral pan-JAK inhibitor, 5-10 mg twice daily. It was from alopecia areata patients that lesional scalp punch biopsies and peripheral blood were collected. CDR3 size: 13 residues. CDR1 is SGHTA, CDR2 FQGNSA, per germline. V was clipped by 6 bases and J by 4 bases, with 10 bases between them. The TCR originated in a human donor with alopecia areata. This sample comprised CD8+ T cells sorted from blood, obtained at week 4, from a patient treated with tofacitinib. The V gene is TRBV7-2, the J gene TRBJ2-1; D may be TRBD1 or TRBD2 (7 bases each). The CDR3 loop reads CASRQGGYNEQFF. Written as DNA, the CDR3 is TGTGCCAGCAGGCAGGGGGGGTACAATGAGCAGTTCTTC.